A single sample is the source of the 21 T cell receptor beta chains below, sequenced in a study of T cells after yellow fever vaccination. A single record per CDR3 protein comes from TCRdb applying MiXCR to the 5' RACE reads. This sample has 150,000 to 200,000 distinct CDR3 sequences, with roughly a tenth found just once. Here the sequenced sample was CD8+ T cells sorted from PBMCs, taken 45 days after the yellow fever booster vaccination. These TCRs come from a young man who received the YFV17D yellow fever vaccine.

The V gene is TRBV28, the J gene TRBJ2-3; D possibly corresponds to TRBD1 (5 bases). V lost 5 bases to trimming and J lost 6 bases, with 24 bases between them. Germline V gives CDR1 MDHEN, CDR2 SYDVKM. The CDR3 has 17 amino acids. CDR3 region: CASSPPRSWGFSDTQYF. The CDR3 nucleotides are TGTGCCAGCAGTCCCCCCCGTTCTTGGGGCTTCTCGGATACGCAGTATTTT.

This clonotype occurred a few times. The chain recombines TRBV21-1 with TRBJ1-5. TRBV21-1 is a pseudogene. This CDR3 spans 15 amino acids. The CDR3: CASSRKETSNQPQHF. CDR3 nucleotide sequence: TGTGCCAGCAGCCGGAAAGAGACTAGCAATCAGCCCCAGCATTTT.

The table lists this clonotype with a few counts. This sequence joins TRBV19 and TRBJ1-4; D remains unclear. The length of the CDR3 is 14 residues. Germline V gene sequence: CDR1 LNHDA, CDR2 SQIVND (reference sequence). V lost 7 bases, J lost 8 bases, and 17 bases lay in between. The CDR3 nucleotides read TGTGCCAGTAACCATCCCGGAGGCTCGGAAAAACTGTTTTTT. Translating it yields CASNHPGGSEKLFF.

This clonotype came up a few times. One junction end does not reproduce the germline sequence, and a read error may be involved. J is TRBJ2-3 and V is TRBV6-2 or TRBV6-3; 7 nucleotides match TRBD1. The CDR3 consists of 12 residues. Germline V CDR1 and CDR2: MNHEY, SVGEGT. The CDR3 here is CASSYSRGPTGF. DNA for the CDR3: TGTGCCAGCAGTTACTCAAGGGGGCCGACAGGTTTT.

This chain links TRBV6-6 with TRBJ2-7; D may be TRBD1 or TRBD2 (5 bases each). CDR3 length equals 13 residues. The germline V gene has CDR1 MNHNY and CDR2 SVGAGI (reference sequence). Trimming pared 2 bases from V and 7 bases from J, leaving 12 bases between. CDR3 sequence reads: CASSYPGAPEQYV. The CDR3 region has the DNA TGTGCCAGCAGTTACCCCGGGGCTCCGGAGCAGTACGTC.

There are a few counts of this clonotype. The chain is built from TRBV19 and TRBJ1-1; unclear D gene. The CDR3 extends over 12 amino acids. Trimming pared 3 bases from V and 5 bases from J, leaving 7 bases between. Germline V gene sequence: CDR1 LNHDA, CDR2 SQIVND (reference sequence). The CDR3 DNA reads TGTGCCAGTAGTATTCTTGGGACTGAAGCTTTCTTT. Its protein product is CASSILGTEAFF.

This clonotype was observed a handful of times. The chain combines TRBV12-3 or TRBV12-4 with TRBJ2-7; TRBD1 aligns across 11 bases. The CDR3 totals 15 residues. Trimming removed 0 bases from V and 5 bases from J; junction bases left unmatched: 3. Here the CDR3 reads CASSLARTGGHEQYF. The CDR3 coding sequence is TGTGCCAGCAGTTTAGCACGGACAGGGGGCCACGAGCAGTACTTC.

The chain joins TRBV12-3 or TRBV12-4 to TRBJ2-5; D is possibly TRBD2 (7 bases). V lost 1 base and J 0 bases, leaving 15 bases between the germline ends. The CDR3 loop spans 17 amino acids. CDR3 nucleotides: TGTGCCAGCAGTTTAGGAGACGGGGGGCCGGACCAAGAGACCCAGTACTTC. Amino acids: CASSLGDGGPDQETQYF.

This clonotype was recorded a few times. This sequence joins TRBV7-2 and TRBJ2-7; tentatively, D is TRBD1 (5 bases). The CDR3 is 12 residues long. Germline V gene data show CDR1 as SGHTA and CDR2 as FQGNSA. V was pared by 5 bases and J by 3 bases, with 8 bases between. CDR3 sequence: CASSVGDYEQYF. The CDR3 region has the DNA TGTGCCAGCAGCGTAGGGGACTACGAGCAGTACTTC.

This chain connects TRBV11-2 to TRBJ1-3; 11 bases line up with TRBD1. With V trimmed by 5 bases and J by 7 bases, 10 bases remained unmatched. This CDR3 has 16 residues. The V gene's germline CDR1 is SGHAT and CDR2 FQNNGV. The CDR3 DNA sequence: TGTGCCAGCAGCGCCGGGACAGGGGGATTATTGAACACCATATATTTT. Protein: CASSAGTGGLLNTIYF.

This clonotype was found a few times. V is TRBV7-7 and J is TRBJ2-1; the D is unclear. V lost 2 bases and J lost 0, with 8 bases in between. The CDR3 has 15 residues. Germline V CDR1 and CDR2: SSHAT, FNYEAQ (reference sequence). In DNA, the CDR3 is TGTGCCAGCAGCTTAAGACGGAGCTCCTACAATGAGCAGTTCTTC. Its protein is CASSLRRSSYNEQFF.

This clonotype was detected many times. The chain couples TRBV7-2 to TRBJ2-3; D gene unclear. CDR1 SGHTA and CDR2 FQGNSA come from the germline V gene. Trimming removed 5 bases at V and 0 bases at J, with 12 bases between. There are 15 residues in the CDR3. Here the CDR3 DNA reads TGTGCCAGCAGCACTCGGACGGCTAGCACAGATACGCAGTATTTT. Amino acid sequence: CASSTRTASTDTQYF.

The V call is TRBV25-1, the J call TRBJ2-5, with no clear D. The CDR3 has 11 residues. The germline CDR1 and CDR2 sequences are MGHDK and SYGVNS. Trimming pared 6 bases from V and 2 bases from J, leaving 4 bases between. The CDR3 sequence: CASRHQETQYF. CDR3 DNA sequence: TGTGCCAGCAGACATCAAGAGACCCAGTACTTC.

The DNA of the CDR3 is TGTGCCAGCAGGCCACAGGGGTACCAAGAGACCCAGTACTTC. It specifies CASRPQGYQETQYF. The chain is built from TRBV12-3 or TRBV12-4 and TRBJ2-5; 7 positions agree with TRBD1. There are 14 residues in the CDR3. Trimming took 6 bases from V and 0 from J; bases not matched to a gene: 4.

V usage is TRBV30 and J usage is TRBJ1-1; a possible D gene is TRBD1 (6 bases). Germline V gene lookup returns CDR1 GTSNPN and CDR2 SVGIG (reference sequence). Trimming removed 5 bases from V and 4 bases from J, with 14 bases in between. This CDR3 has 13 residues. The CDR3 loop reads CAWEEGEVTEAFF. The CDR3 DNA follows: TGTGCCTGGGAGGAGGGGGAGGTCACTGAAGCTTTCTTT.

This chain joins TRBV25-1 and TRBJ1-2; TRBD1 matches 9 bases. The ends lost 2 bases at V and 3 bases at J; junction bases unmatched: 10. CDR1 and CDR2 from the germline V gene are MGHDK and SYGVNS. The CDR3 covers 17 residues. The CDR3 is CASSESRRDRVYYGYTF. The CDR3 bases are TGTGCCAGCAGTGAAAGCCGCCGGGACAGGGTGTACTATGGCTACACCTTC.

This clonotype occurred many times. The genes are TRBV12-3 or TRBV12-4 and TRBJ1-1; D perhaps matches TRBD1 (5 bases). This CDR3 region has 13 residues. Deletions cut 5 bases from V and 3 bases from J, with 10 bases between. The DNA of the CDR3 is TGTGCCAGCAGTGATAGGGGAGACACTGAAGCTTTCTTT. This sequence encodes CASSDRGDTEAFF.

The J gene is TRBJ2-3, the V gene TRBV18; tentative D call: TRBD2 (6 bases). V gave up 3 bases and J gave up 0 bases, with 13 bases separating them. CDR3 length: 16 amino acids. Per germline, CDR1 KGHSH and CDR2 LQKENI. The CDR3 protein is CASSPYFSGSTDTQYF. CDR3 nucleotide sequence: TGTGCCAGCTCACCTTACTTCAGCGGGAGCACAGATACGCAGTATTTT. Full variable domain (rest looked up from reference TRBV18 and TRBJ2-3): NAGVMQNPRHLVRRRGQEARLRCSPMKGHSHVYWYRQLPEEGLKFMVYLQKENIIDESGMPKERFSAEFPKEGPSILRIQQVVRGDSAAYFCASSPYFSGSTDTQYFGPGTRLTVL.

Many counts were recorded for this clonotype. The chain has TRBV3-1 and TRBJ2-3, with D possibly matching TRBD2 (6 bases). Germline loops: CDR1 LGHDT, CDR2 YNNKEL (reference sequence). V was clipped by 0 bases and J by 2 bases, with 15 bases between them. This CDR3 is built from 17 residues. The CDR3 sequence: CASSQDGTSRVTDTQYF. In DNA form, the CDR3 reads TGTGCCAGCAGCCAAGATGGAACTAGCAGGGTCACAGATACGCAGTATTTT.

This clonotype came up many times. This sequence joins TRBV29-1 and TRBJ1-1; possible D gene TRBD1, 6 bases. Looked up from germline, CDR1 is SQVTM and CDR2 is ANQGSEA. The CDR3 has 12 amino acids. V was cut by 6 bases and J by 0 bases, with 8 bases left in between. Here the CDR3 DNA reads TGCAGCGTAGGACAGATGAACACTGAAGCTTTCTTT. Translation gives CSVGQMNTEAFF.

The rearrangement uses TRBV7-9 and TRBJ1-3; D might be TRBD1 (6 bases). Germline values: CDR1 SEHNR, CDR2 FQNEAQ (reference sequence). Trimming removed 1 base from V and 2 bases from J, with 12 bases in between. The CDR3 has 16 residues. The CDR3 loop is CASSLVEQGAGNTIYF. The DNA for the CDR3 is TGTGCCAGCAGCTTAGTCGAACAGGGCGCTGGAAACACCATATATTTT.